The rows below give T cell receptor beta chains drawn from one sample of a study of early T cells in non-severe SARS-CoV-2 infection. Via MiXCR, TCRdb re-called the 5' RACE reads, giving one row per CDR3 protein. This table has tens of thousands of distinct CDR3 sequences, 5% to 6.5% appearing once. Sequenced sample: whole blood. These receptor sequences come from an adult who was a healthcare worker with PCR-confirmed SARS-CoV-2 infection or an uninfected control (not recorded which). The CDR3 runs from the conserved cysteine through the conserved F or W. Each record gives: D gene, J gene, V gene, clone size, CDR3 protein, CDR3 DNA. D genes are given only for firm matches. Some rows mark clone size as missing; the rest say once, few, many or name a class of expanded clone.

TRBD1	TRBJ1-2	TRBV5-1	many	CASSPNRDSYGYTF	TGCGCCAGCAGCCCTAATCGGGACAGCTATGGCTACACCTTC
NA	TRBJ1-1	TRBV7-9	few	CASSLEAGKNTEAFF	TGTGCCAGCAGCTTAGAGGCAGGAAAGAACACTGAAGCTTTCTTT
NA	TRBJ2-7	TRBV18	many	CASSLGIPSYEQYF	TGTGCCAGCTCACTGGGGATTCCATCCTACGAGCAGTACTTC
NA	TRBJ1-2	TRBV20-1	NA	CSAVGGSNYGYTF	TGCAGTGCTGTGGGGGGGAGCAACTATGGCTACACCTTC
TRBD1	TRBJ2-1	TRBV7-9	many	CASSPGQGSYNEQFF	TGTGCCAGCAGCCCCGGACAGGGTTCCTACAATGAGCAGTTCTTC
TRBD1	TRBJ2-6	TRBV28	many	CASSLFLLRDRGLSGANVLTF	TGTGCCAGCAGTTTATTTTTGCTGAGGGACAGGGGACTCTCTGGGGCCAACGTCCTGACTTTC
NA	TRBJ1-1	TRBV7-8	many	CASSLGLGTEAFF	TGTGCCAGCAGCTTGGGGCTAGGAACTGAAGCTTTCTTT
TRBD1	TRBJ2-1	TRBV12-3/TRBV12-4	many	CATGPGQGRYNEQFF	TGTGCCACCGGACCGGGACAGGGGCGTTACAATGAGCAGTTCTTC
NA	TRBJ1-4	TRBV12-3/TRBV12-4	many	CASSLTGKLFF	TGTGCCAGCAGTTTGACAGGAAAACTGTTTTTT
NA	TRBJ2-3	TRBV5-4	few	CASSVWEADTQYF	TGTGCCAGCAGCGTCTGGGAAGCAGATACGCAGTATTTT
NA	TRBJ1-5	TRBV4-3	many	CASSQDRIGGPGNQPQHF	TGCGCCAGCAGCCAAGATAGGATAGGAGGGCCGGGCAATCAGCCCCAGCATTTT
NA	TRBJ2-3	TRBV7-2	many	CASSSSGPDTQYF	TGTGCCAGCAGCTCCAGCGGTCCGGATACGCAGTATTTT
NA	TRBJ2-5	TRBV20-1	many	CSANRGYQETQYF	TGCAGTGCTAATCGCGGTTACCAAGAGACCCAGTACTTC
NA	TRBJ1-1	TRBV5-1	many	CASSEQGGVTEAFF	TGCGCCAGCAGCGAACAGGGAGGCGTCACTGAAGCTTTCTTT
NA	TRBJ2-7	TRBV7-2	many	CASSQTRGAYEQYF	TGTGCCAGCAGTCAGACAAGGGGTGCCTACGAGCAGTACTTC
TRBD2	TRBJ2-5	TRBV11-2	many	CASSKTSGGVETQYF	TGTGCCAGCAGCAAGACTAGCGGGGGTGTAGAGACCCAGTACTTC